This is a list of T cell receptor beta chains from one sample in a study of shared clonotypes between healthy human individuals. Profiling relied on immunoSEQ multiplex PCR, and the TCRdb table lists in-frame clones only, not all of them. Of some 1.4 million clones listed, approximately 96% were seen once; the top ten hold 1% to 1.5%. The sample taken for sequencing was naive CD4+ T cells sorted from blood. Receptors originate from a young man in good health. CDR3s leave out the opening cysteine and the closing phenylalanine or tryptophan.

V	J	CDR3
TRBV2	TRBJ1-1	ASIRGDRSNTEAF
TRBV10-1	TRBJ2-7	ASSDRLAGESEQY
TRBV5-1	TRBJ1-5	ASSLVGAHQPQH
TRBV1	TRBJ2-2	TSSLTNTGELF
TRBV10-2	TRBJ2-1	ASRVSGAGNEQF
TRBV2	TRBJ1-2	ASSLRGAPYT
TRBV7-3	TRBJ1-1	ASSLNSNTEAF
TRBV18	TRBJ2-3	ASSPLASSSTDTQY
TRBV7-9	TRBJ2-5	ASSPGLAEETQY
TRBV18	TRBJ2-2	ASSPYGRGRITGELF
TRBV6-1	TRBJ2-7	ASSTGQPSYEQY
TRBV28	TRBJ2-7	ASRGGGSYEQY
TRBV6-1	TRBJ1-5	ASSPGRLPQPQH
TRBV15	TRBJ2-4	ATSRDNPAKNIQY
TRBV19	TRBJ2-3	ASGPGTPDTQY
TRBV29-1	TRBJ2-7	SVEGDYSYEQY
TRBV6-5	TRBJ2-7	ASSPLGGRAYEQY
TRBV11-3	TRBJ2-5	ASSLSSGMETQY
TRBV28	TRBJ1-1	ASSFFGTKNTEAF
TRBV11-2	TRBJ2-1	ASSLAGAKYNEQF
TRBV27	TRBJ1-4	ASSPDGALSNEKLF
TRBV7-8	TRBJ2-5	ASSLDIRETQY
TRBV4-1	TRBJ2-1	ASSQVGLAGNNEQF
TRBV29-1	TRBJ2-5	SGASGQETQY
TRBV27	TRBJ1-4	ASSLSQGYGEKLF
TRBV2	TRBJ2-7	ASSDFVAGPTYEQY
TRBV4-3	TRBJ2-3	ASSQDFLTDTQY
TRBV6-5	TRBJ2-3	ASSYWGGVTDTQY
TRBV10-3	TRBJ2-7	AIRVGDAYEQY
TRBV7-6	TRBJ2-1	ASSLGGGRMGEQF
TRBV6-1	TRBJ1-1	ASIVNYVDTEAF
TRBV7-9	TRBJ1-2	ASSLGSGADYGYT
TRBV6-1	TRBJ2-1	ASSARGTSGSYNEQF
TRBV5-4	TRBJ1-4	ASSLGVVAYEKLF
TRBV28	TRBJ1-4	ASSLSSRGNEKLF
TRBV6-1	TRBJ2-5	ASSRLAIETQY
TRBV18	TRBJ1-1	ASSPLDNQNTEAF
TRBV28	TRBJ1-4	ASSEGRGVPRPDEKLF
TRBV9	TRBJ2-1	ASSVVRLYDYEQF
TRBV7-9	TRBJ1-2	ASSFSLGQGLTNYGYT
TRBV5-6	TRBJ1-2	ASSLAGQGALGYT
TRBV18	TRBJ1-2	ASSPLTPDRGRFYGYT
TRBV5-4	TRBJ2-3	ASSLESSGSIDTQY
TRBV5-6	TRBJ2-7	ASSLGFASTY
TRBV5-6	TRBJ2-1	ASSVVNEQF
TRBV6-1	TRBJ2-5	ASNLDGLETQY
TRBV18	TRBJ2-3	ASSPMTGLAGGSTDTQY
TRBV28	TRBJ1-4	ASSPYTAGRGEKLF
TRBV5-1	TRBJ1-4	ASSLEGAGEKLF
TRBV9	TRBJ1-2	ASSVDGGGGYT
TRBV20-1	TRBJ2-7	SRLAGDEQY
TRBV10-3	TRBJ2-7	AIRNYRDRGAYEQY
TRBV11-3	TRBJ2-1	ASSLSGGVNEQF
TRBV5-1	TRBJ2-7	ARLGRLLSYEQY
TRBV7-3	TRBJ2-7	ASSLEGLVPSEQY
TRBV11-2	TRBJ2-7	ASSLVIWQGASYEQY
TRBV5-4	TRBJ1-2	ASRTLDRHYGYT
TRBV30	TRBJ2-2	AWSNLHANTGELF
TRBV5-8	TRBJ2-1	ASSLVPEGEQF
TRBV28	TRBJ1-5	ASITPYQPQH